The 17 T cell receptor beta chains below were found in one sample sequenced in a study of Ad26.COV2.S vaccination and SARS-CoV-2 variants. The treatment is: about 20 received Ad26.COV2.S at low or high dose, single or two shots; roughly five received placebo; per-sample allocation not given. Following the first vaccine or placebo injection, samples were taken on day 63. The repertoire was sequenced with immunoSEQ multiplex PCR; TCRdb's copy has only in-frame clones and lacks some. The table has 350,000 to 500,000 clones, roughly nine tenths seen once. Sample: peripheral blood, taken in a trial of Ad26.COV2.S vaccine versus placebo. The receptor set was obtained from a person aged 18-60 years who received the Ad26.COV2.S COVID-19 vaccine or a placebo.

The chain joins TRBV11-3 to TRBJ2-7; no clear D gene. V gave up 5 bases and J gave up 3 bases, with 11 bases separating them. The germline V gene encodes CDR1 SGHNT and CDR2 YENEEA. The CDR3 sequence is 13 residues long. The CDR3 spells CASSPSWGYEQYV. CDR3 nucleotides: TGTGCCAGCAGCCCCTCCTGGGGCTACGAGCAGTACGTC.

This clone was found many times. The J gene is TRBJ2-2, the V gene TRBV27, with a weak D call TRBD2 (5 bases). The CDR3 sequence is 15 residues long. CDR1 is MNHEY and CDR2 is SMNVEV in the germline V gene (reference sequence). Trimming took 4 bases from V and 7 from J, leaving 16 bases between them. The CDR3 nucleotides read TGTGCCAGCAGTTGGGGTAGCGTAATAGGCGGGGAGCTGTTTTTT. Protein sequence: CASSWGSVIGGELFF.

The gene calls are TRBV27 and TRBJ2-5, with 8 bases fitting TRBD1. With 3 bases clipped from V and 14 bases from J, the junction kept 5 bases outside the gene matches. CDR1 is MNHEY, CDR2 SMNVEV, per germline (reference sequence). The CDR3 covers 11 residues. This CDR3 reads CASSLRDRLYF. The CDR3 DNA sequence: TGTGCCAGCAGTTTGCGGGACAGGCTTTACTTC.

The J gene is TRBJ1-4, the V gene TRBV4-3, with D uncertain. Germline V gene sequence: CDR1 LGHNA, CDR2 YSLEER. V shed 0 bases and J shed 2 bases, with 19 bases lying between them. The CDR3 runs to 19 residues. The CDR3, as DNA: TGCGCCAGCAGCCAAGATGAATACGTGGGGAGCGACACTAATGAAAAACTGTTTTTT. Translation gives CASSQDEYVGSDTNEKLFF.

This clone was found once. The gene calls are TRBV7-9 and TRBJ1-1; the D is unclear. The CDR3 has 13 residues. The V and J ends lost 4 bases and 1 base respectively, with 7 bases between them. From germline, CDR1 is SEHNR and CDR2 FQNEAQ (reference sequence). DNA of the CDR3: TGTGCCAGCAGCTCGCCGGGGAACACTGAAGCTTTCTTT. Translating it yields CASSSPGNTEAFF. Complete variable domain (other parts from reference TRBV7-9 and TRBJ1-1): DTGVSQNPRHKITKRGQNVTFRCDPISEHNRLYWYRQTLGQGPEFLTYFQNEAQLEKSRLLSDRFSAERPKGSFSTLEIQRTEQGDSAMYLCASSSPGNTEAFFGQGTRLTVV.

This clone occurred once. The chain has TRBV6-5 and TRBJ1-1; D is undetermined. V lost 2 bases, J lost 0 bases, and 10 bases lay in between. The CDR3 length is 15 residues. The germline V gene has CDR1 MNHEY and CDR2 SVGAGI. In DNA form, the CDR3 reads TGTGCCAGCAGTTACGGCGGATTCATGAACACTGAAGCTTTCTTT. The encoded protein is CASSYGGFMNTEAFF.

The chain is built from TRBV7-3 and TRBJ2-1; 10 positions agree with TRBD2. V was clipped by 3 bases and J by 4 bases; unmatched bases: 3. This CDR3 has 15 amino acids. CDR1 and CDR2 from the germline V gene are SGHTA and FQGTGA. As DNA, the CDR3 is TGTGCCAGCAGCTTCCTGGGACTAGCGTACAATGAGCAGTTCTTC. Encoded protein: CASSFLGLAYNEQFF.

This clone was recorded only once. The CDR3 sequence: CASMGDGQPQHF. CDR3 nucleotide sequence: TGTGCCAGCATGGGGGACGGTCAGCCCCAGCATTTT. The chain joins TRBV6-6 to TRBJ1-5; D possibly corresponds to TRBD1 (5 bases). This CDR3 is 12 amino acids long. The germline V gene has CDR1 MNHNY and CDR2 SVGAGI (reference sequence). V gave up 7 bases and J gave up 6 bases, with 10 bases separating them.

V gene TRBV30 combines with J gene TRBJ2-5, with 7 bases fitting TRBD1. Trimming removed 0 bases from V and 4 bases from J; junction bases left unmatched: 5. This CDR3 comprises 14 residues. CDR1 is GTSNPN and CDR2 is SVGIG in the germline V gene (reference sequence). In nucleotides, the CDR3 is TGTGCCTGGAGTGTACAGGGGTCGTCAGAGACCCAGTACTTC. Protein product: CAWSVQGSSETQYF. The full variable domain, rest sourced from reference TRBV30 and TRBJ2-5, is SQTIHQWPATLVQPVGSPLSLECTVEGTSNPNLYWYRQAAGRGLQLLFYSVGIGQISSEVPQNLSASRPQDRQFILSSKKLLLSDSGFYLCAWSVQGSSETQYFGPGTRLLVL.

The chain joins TRBV28 to TRBJ2-1; TRBD2 agrees at 7 bases. V was clipped by 5 bases and J by 12 bases; unmatched bases: 19. This CDR3 is built from 16 residues. Germline CDR1 reads MDHEN; CDR2 reads SYDVKM. CDR3 in DNA: TGTGCCAGCAGTCGCCCCATAGCGGGCGGAATTGAGGGGCAGTTCTTC. The encoded protein is CASSRPIAGGIEGQFF.

This rearrangement joins TRBV6-2 or TRBV6-3 to TRBJ1-2; TRBD1 aligns across 7 bases. CDR3 size: 13 residues. Trimming removed 2 bases from V and 8 bases from J; junction bases left unmatched: 5. Germline CDR1 reads MNHEY; CDR2 reads SVGEGT. CDR3 coding DNA: TGTGCCAGCAGTTACATGGGACAGAGGGGCTACACCTTC. This sequence encodes CASSYMGQRGYTF.

This chain links TRBV28 with TRBJ1-2; TRBD1 matches 10 bases. This CDR3 comprises 12 residues. The V segment lost 6 bases and the J segment 8 bases; nucleotides outside the gene matches: 3. From germline, CDR1 is MDHEN and CDR2 SYDVKM. In DNA form, the CDR3 reads TGTGCCAGCAGCCGGGACAGGGGCGGCTACACCTTC. This codes for CASSRDRGGYTF.

J is TRBJ2-1 and V is TRBV7-2; 9 bases line up with TRBD2. Trimming cost V 1 base and J 9 bases; bases outside gene matches: 7. The germline CDR1 and CDR2 sequences are SGHTA and FQGNSA. The CDR3 has 15 amino acids. The CDR3 nucleotides are TGTGCCAGCAGCTTAGTTGGCGGGGGGGCCACTGAGCAGTTCTTC. As protein: CASSLVGGGATEQFF.

This clone turned up a few times. This rearrangement joins TRBV3-1 (or the pseudogene TRBV3-2) to TRBJ1-6, with 9 bases lining up with TRBD1. CDR3 length equals 15 residues. With 6 bases clipped from V and 9 bases from J, the junction kept 9 bases outside the gene matches. Germline-derived CDR1 and CDR2 are LGHDT and YNNKEL (reference sequence). CDR3 residues: CASSLTGTGFSPLHF. For the CDR3, the DNA is TGTGCCAGCAGTCTCACCGGGACAGGGTTTTCACCCCTCCACTTT.

CDR3 region: CASGQEGNQPQHF. CDR3 nucleotides: TGTGCCAGCGGACAGGAGGGCAATCAGCCCCAGCATTTT. This chain links TRBV2 with TRBJ1-5; 7 bases are a match to TRBD1. J was trimmed by 2 bases and V by 8 bases; bases with no gene match: 3. The CDR3 length is 13 residues. Germline loops: CDR1 SNHLY, CDR2 FYNNEI. Filled out from reference TRBV2 and TRBJ1-5, the complete variable domain reads EPEVTQTPSHQVTQMGQEVILRCVPISNHLYFYWYRQILGQKVEFLVSFYNNEISEKSEIFDDQFSVERPDGSNFTLKIRSTKLEDSAMYFCASGQEGNQPQHFGDGTRLSIL.

V gene TRBV19 combines with J gene TRBJ2-1; no definite D call. V was clipped by 6 bases and J by 5 bases, with 8 bases between them. This CDR3 is built from 12 residues. In germline, CDR1 is LNHDA, CDR2 SQIVND (reference sequence). In nucleotides, the CDR3 is TGTGCCAGTAGACATAACAACAATGAGCAGTTCTTC. This translates into CASRHNNNEQFF.

J is TRBJ2-7 and V is TRBV11-3; D assignment may be TRBD1 or TRBD2 (6 bases each). The germline V gene encodes CDR1 SGHNT and CDR2 YENEEA. V dropped 4 bases and J dropped 6 bases, with 10 bases sitting between them. The CDR3 runs to 12 residues. The CDR3: CASSSGGPEQYV. The CDR3, as DNA: TGTGCCAGCAGCTCTGGGGGGCCCGAGCAGTACGTC.